Shown below are 10 T cell receptor beta chains from a single sample sequenced in a study of Graves' ophthalmopathy and Graves' hyperthyroidism. RNA transcripts yielded amplified TCR beta CDR3 regions. RT-PCR with HTBI primers came first, then second-round multiplex PCR. TCRdb recomputed calls from the multiplex PCR reads with MiXCR, one row per CDR3 protein. The sample carries 560,000 or so distinct CDR3 sequences, under 45% recorded once. Sequencing was done on a sample of peripheral blood or thyroid tissue (not recorded which). Receptors originate from an adult man with Graves' hyperthyroidism.

This clonotype was seen many times. This chain connects TRBV29-1 to TRBJ2-7, with D unclear. CDR1 SQVTM and CDR2 ANQGSEA come from the germline V gene. Trimming cost V 1 base and J 2 bases, with 21 bases left between them. The CDR3 sequence is 17 residues long. The chain's CDR3 is CSVEVGEPTTPAYEQYF. CDR3 sequence (DNA): TGCAGCGTTGAAGTCGGCGAGCCGACAACTCCTGCCTACGAGCAGTACTTC.

This chain joins TRBV10-2 and TRBJ2-7; 8 positions match TRBD2. This CDR3 comprises 15 residues. CDR1 is WSHSY and CDR2 is SAAADI in the germline V gene. With 4 bases clipped from V and 7 bases from J, the junction kept 12 bases outside the gene matches. CDR3 region: CASSGGLVRANEQYF. The DNA of the CDR3 is TGCGCCAGCAGTGGGGGACTAGTAAGGGCCAATGAGCAGTACTTC.

This clonotype was seen just once. One end of the junction does not line up with germline, which may come from a read error. This rearrangement joins TRBV10-3 to TRBJ2-2; 7 positions agree with TRBD2. CDR1 is ENHRY and CDR2 is SYGVKD in the germline V gene. The length of the CDR3 is 15 residues. The CDR3 loop reads CASSRGLSNTGELFF. The CDR3 DNA reads TGTGCCAGCAGTCGGGGACTATCGAACACCGGGGAGCTGTTTTTT.

This clonotype was counted at least ten times. The chain employs TRBV20-1 and TRBJ2-5; 12 bases map to TRBD2. Germline V gene lookup returns CDR1 DFQATT and CDR2 SNEGSKA (reference sequence). This CDR3 is 13 amino acids long. The junction had 3 bases not matched to a gene; V was cut back by 5 bases and J by 5 bases. The CDR3 DNA follows: TGCAGTGCTCGGACTAGCGGGATGGAGACCCAGTACTTC. Protein sequence: CSARTSGMETQYF.

The chain recombines TRBV2 with TRBJ2-3; D tentatively fits TRBD1 or TRBD2 (5 bases each). The V gene's germline CDR1 is SNHLY and CDR2 FYNNEI. Trimming cost V 4 bases and J 0 bases, with 17 bases left between them. The CDR3 spans 17 residues. As DNA, the CDR3 is TGTGCCAGCAGTGGAGCGATGGGACCACCTAGCACAGATACGCAGTATTTT. It codes for CASSGAMGPPSTDTQYF.

This clonotype was counted between two and nine times. The chain is built from TRBV24-1 and TRBJ2-5, with 9 bases matching TRBD2. Per germline, CDR1 KGHDR and CDR2 SFDVKD. Trimming at V came to 3 bases and at J to 5 bases, leaving 9 bases not matched to a gene. The CDR3 covers 16 residues. CDR3 loop: CATSDGGRAIVETQYF. The DNA of the CDR3 is TGTGCCACCAGTGATGGCGGGAGGGCCATTGTGGAGACCCAGTACTTC.

The rearrangement uses TRBV29-1 and TRBJ2-2; possibly TRBD2 for D (6 bases). CDR3 size: 12 residues. V shed 7 bases and J shed 0 bases, with 6 bases lying between them. CDR1 is SQVTM, CDR2 ANQGSEA, per germline. Here the CDR3 DNA reads TGCAGCGGGGGGGCGAACACCGGGGAGCTGTTTTTT. Amino acid sequence: CSGGANTGELFF.

The table lists this clonotype with many counts. The chain joins TRBV27 to TRBJ2-6; no definite D call. Trimming took 2 bases from V and 5 from J, leaving 7 bases between them. Germline V gene sequence: CDR1 MNHEY, CDR2 SMNVEV (reference sequence). The CDR3 runs 14 residues. For the CDR3, the DNA is TGTGCCAGCAGTTTACCGGGCCGGGCCAACGTCCTGACTTTC. It yields the protein CASSLPGRANVLTF.

V is TRBV20-1 and J is TRBJ2-5; TRBD2 matches at 7 bases. Germline V gene data show CDR1 as DFQATT and CDR2 as SNEGSKA (reference sequence). The V segment lost 6 bases and the J segment 6 bases; nucleotides outside the gene matches: 10. The CDR3 sequence is 13 residues long. This CDR3 is CSARWAGDQTQYF. The CDR3 nucleotides are TGCAGTGCCAGATGGGCGGGGGACCAGACCCAGTACTTC.

In the case of this clonotype: Possible read error: a much larger clone is one base away. The J gene is TRBJ2-7, the V gene TRBV15; D is possibly TRBD2 (6 bases). The germline V gene encodes CDR1 LNHNV and CDR2 YYDKDF (reference sequence). There are 17 residues in the CDR3. The CDR3 sequence: CAASRAQHGGAVYEQYF. The CDR3 DNA sequence: TGTGCCGCCAGCAGAGCCCAACATGGCGGGGCGGTCTACGAGCAGTACTTC.